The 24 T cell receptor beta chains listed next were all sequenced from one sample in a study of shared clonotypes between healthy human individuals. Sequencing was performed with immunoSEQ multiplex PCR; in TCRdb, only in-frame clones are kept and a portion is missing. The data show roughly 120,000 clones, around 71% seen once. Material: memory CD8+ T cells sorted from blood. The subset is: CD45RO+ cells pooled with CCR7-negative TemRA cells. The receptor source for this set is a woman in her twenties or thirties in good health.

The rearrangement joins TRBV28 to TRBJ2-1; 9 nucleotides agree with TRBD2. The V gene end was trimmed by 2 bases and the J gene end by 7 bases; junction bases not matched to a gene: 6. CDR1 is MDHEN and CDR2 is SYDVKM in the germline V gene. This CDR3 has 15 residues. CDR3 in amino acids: CASSLGREGPNEQFF. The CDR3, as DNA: TGTGCCAGCAGTTTAGGGCGGGAGGGCCCGAATGAGCAGTTCTTC.

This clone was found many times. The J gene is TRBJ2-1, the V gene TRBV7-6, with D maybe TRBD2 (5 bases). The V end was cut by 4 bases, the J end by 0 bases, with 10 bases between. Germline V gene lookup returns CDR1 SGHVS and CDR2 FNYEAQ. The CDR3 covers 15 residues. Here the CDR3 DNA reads TGTGCCAGCAGCTGGACTGCCTCCTCCTACAATGAGCAGTTCTTC. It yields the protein CASSWTASSYNEQFF.

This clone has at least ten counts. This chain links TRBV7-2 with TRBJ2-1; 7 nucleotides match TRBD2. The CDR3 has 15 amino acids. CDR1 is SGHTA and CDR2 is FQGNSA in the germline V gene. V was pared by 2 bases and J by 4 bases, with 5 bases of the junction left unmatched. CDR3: CASSLTSELYNEQFF. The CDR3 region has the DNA TGTGCCAGCAGCTTAACTAGCGAGCTTTACAATGAGCAGTTCTTC. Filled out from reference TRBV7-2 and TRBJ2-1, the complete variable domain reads GAGVSQSPSNKVTEKGKDVELRCDPISGHTALYWYRQSLGQGLEFLIYFQGNSAPDKSGLPSDRFSAERTGGSVSTLTIQRTQQEDSAVYLCASSLTSELYNEQFFGPGTRLTVL.

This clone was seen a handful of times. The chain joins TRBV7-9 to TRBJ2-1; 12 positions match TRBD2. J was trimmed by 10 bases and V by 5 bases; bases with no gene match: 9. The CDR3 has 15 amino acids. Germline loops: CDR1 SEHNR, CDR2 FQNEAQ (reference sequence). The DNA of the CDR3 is TGTGCCAGCAGCACAGGACTAGCGGGAAGGGGCGAGCAGTTCTTC. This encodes CASSTGLAGRGEQFF.

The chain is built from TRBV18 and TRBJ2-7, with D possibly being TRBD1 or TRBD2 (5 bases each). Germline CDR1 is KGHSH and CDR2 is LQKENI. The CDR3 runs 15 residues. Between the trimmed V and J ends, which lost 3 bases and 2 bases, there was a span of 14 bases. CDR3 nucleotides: TGTGCCAGCTCACCCCAGCAGGGAGCGCCCTACGAGCAGTACTTC. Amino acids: CASSPQQGAPYEQYF.

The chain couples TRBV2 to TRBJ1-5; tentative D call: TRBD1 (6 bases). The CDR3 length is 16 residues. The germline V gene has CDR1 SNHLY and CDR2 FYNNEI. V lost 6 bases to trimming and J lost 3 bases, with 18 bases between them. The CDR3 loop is CASRKGGGRDNQPQHF. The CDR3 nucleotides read TGTGCCAGCAGAAAGGGCGGGGGCAGGGACAATCAGCCCCAGCATTTT. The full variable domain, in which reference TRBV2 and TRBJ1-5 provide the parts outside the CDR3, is EPEVTQTPSHQVTQMGQEVILRCVPISNHLYFYWYRQILGQKVEFLVSFYNNEISEKSEIFDDQFSVERPDGSNFTLKIRSTKLEDSAMYFCASRKGGGRDNQPQHFGDGTRLSIL.

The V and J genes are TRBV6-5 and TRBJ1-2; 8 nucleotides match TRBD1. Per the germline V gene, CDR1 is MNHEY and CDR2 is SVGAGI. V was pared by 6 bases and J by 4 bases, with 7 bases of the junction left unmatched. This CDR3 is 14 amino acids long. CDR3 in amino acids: CASSRHRGGYGYTF. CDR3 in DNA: TGTGCCAGCAGCCGTCACAGGGGGGGCTATGGCTACACCTTC.

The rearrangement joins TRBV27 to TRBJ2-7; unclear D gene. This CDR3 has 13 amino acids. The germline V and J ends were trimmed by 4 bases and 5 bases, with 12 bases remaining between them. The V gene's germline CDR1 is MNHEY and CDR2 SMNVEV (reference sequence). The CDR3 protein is CASSSNPPHEQYF. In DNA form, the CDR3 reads TGTGCCAGCAGTTCCAACCCTCCACACGAGCAGTACTTC.

Written as DNA, the CDR3 is TGTGCCAGCAGTATAAGCGACAGGTCCTATGGCTACACCTTC. This encodes CASSISDRSYGYTF. The V call is TRBV28, the J call TRBJ1-2, with D maybe TRBD1 (6 bases). Germline V CDR1 and CDR2: MDHEN, SYDVKM. This CDR3 comprises 14 residues. V was cut by 5 bases and J by 4 bases, with 14 bases left in between.

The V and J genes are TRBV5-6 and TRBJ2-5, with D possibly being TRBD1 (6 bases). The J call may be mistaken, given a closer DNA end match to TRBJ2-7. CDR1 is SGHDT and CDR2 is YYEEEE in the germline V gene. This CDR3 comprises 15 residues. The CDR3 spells CASSANREMTYEQYF. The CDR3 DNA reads TGTGCCAGCAGCGCTAACAGGGAAATGACTTACGAGCAGTACTTC.

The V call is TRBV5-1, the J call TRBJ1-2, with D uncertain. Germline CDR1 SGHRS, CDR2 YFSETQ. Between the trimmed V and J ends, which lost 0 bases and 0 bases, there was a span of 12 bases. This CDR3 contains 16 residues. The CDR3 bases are TGCGCCAGCAGCTTGGCAACCGGGAACCCTAACTATGGCTACACCTTC. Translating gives CASSLATGNPNYGYTF.

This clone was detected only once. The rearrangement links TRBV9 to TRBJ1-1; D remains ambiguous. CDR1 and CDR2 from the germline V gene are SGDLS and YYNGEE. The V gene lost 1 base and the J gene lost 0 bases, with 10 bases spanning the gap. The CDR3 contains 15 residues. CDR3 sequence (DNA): TGTGCCAGCAGCGTAAGTACAGAGATGAACACTGAAGCTTTCTTT. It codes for CASSVSTEMNTEAFF.

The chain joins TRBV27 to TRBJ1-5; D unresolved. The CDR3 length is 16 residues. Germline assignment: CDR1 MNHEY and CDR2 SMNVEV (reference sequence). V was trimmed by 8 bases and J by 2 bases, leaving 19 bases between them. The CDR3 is CASSLTGVAGNQPQHF. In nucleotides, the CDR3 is TGTGCCAGCTCTCTTACTGGGGTAGCGGGCAATCAGCCCCAGCATTTT.

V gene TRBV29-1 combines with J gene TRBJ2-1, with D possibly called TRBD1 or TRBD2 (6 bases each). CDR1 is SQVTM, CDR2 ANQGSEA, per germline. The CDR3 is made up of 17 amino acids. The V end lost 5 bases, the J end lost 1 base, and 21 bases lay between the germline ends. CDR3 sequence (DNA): TGCAGCGTTAAGGGGGACGGGGGACAACCGTCCTACAATGAGCAGTTCTTC. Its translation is CSVKGDGGQPSYNEQFF.

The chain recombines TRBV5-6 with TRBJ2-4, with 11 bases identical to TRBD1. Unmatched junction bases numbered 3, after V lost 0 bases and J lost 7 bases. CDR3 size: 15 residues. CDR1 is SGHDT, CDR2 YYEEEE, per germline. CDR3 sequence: CASSLGTGGWNIQYF. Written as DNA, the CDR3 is TGTGCCAGCAGCTTGGGGACAGGGGGCTGGAACATTCAGTACTTC. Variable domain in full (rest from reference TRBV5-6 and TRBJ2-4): DAGVTQSPTHLIKTRGQQVTLRCSPKSGHDTVSWYQQALGQGPQFIFQYYEEEERQRGNFPDRFSGHQFPNYSSELNVNALLLGDSALYLCASSLGTGGWNIQYFGAGTRLSVL.

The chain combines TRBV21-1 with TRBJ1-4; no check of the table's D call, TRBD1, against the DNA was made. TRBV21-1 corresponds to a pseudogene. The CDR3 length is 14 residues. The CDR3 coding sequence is TGTGCCAGCAGCCAGGGCAACGGGAATGAAAAACTGTTTTTT. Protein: CASSQGNGNEKLFF.

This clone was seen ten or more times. The CDR3 coding sequence is TGTGCCAGCAGCCCCGACAGGACTATCCAAGAGACCCAGTACTTC. This codes for CASSPDRTIQETQYF. The rearrangement uses TRBV7-9 and TRBJ2-5; either TRBD1 or TRBD2 may fit D (6 bases each). Germline assignment: CDR1 SEHNR and CDR2 FQNEAQ (reference sequence). V gave up 5 bases and J gave up 1 base, with 14 bases separating them. This CDR3 is 15 amino acids long.

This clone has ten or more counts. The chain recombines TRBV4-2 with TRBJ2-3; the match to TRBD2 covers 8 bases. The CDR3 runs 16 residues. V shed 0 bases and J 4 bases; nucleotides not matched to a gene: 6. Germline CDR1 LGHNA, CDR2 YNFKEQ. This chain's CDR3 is CASSQDRGGGSDTQYF. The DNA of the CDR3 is TGTGCCAGCAGCCAAGATCGGGGGGGCGGCTCAGATACGCAGTATTTT.

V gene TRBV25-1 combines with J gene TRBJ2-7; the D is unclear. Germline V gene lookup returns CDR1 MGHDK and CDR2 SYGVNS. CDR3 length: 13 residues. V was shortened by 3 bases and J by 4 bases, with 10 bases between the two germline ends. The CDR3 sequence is CASSEPGSYEQYF. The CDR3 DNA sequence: TGTGCCAGCAGTGAGCCGGGCAGTTACGAGCAGTACTTC.

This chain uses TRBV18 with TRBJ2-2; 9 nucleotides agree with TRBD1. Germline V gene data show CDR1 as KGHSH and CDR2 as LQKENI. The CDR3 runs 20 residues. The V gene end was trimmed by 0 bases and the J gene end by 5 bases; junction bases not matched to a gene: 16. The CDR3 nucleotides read TGTGCCAGCTCACCACCGGGACAGGGATACGTCGTGTTGAGAACCGGGGAGCTGTTTTTT. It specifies CASSPPGQGYVVLRTGELFF.

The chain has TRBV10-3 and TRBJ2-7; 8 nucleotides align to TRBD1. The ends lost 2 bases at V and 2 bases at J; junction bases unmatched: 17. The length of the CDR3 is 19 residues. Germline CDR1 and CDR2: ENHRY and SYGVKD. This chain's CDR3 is CAISEGLRRGPQKPYEQYF. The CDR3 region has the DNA TGTGCCATCAGTGAGGGTTTGCGCAGGGGGCCCCAGAAACCCTACGAGCAGTACTTC.

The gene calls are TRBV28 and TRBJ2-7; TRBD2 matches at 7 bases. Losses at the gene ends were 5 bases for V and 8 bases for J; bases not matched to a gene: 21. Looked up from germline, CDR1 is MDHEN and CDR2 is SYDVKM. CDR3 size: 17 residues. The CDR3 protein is CASSSYRLADVPAKQYF. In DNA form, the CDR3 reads TGTGCCAGCAGTAGTTATCGGCTAGCGGACGTCCCCGCTAAGCAGTACTTC.

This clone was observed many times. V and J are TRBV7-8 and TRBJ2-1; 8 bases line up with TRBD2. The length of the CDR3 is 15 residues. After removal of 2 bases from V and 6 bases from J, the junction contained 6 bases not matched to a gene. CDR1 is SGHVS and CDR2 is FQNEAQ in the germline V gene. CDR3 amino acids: CASSLSSGGANEQFF. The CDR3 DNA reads TGTGCCAGCAGCTTATCGTCGGGAGGGGCCAATGAGCAGTTCTTC. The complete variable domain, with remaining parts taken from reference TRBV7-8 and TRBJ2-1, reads GAGVSQSPRYKVAKRGQDVALRCDPISGHVSLFWYQQALGQGPEFLTYFQNEAQLDKSGLPSDRFFAERPEGSVSTLKIQRTQQEDSAVYLCASSLSSGGANEQFFGPGTRLTVL.

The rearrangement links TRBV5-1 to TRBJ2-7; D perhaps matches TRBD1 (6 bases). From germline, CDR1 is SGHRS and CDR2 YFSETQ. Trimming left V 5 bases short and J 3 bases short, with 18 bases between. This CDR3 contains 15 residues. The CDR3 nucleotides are TGCGCCAGCAGATCGATTGACAGGTTCAGCTACGAGCAGTACTTC. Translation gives CASRSIDRFSYEQYF.